The 8 T cell receptor beta chains in this list originate from one sample, sequenced in a study of regulatory T cells in long-lasting Graves disease (dated by TCRdb to 2020 to 2023). The method behind the library was multiplex PCR. Sequencing relied on an Illumina HiSeq 4000. CDR3 regions were amplified by Arm-PCR with iRepertoire HTBI primers to construct TCR beta libraries. Starting from the raw public reads, TCRdb applied fastp trimming at Q25, assembled clones with MiXCR and retained in-frame beta chains. Each entry merges the rows of one CDR3 protein and shows their most common DNA and genes. The sample table holds 520,000 or so distinct CDR3 sequences, of which 12% were seen once. The ten most abundant clones make up around 10% of the sample. The time point label, as the study defines it: newly diagnosed GD, antithyroid drugs for less than 3 months. For both TCR sequencing and RNA sequencing, RNA was extracted from PBMCs in TRIzol.

The same specimen was also included in a second study, on T cells in Graves' hyperthyroidism and ophthalmopathy.

Source: peripheral blood mononuclear cells (PBMCs), taken at new diagnosis, from a patient treated with antithyroid drugs. The receptors come from a woman in her twenties or thirties with Graves disease. Donor details come from another sample of the same person, matched by shared clones.

At least ten counts were recorded for this clonotype. This sequence joins TRBV20-1 and TRBJ2-7; D unclear. V was shortened by 3 bases and J by 4 bases, with 22 bases between the two germline ends. Per the germline V gene, CDR1 is DFQATT and CDR2 is SNEGSKA (reference sequence). The length of the CDR3 is 16 residues. DNA of the CDR3: TGCAGTGCTAGTGGCCGGGCCCTTCGGTCTATATACGAGCAGTACTTC. This translates into CSASGRALRSIYEQYF.

V and J are TRBV2 and TRBJ1-1; 8 bases align to TRBD1. V trimming: 2 bases; J trimming: 4 bases; junction bases outside the gene matches: 9. The CDR3 totals 16 residues. Germline V lookup: CDR1 SNHLY, CDR2 FYNNEI. This CDR3 is CASSEPAGGWGTEAFF. In nucleotides, the CDR3 is TGTGCCAGCAGTGAACCGGCAGGGGGCTGGGGCACTGAAGCTTTCTTT.

The chain employs TRBV20-1 and TRBJ1-1; 9 positions match TRBD1. With V trimmed by 5 bases and J by 2 bases, 12 bases remained unmatched. There are 16 residues in the CDR3. Germline V gene data show CDR1 as DFQATT and CDR2 as SNEGSKA (reference sequence). CDR3 bases: TGCAGTGCTGGGGGCGGGACAGGGCGCATTAACACTGAAGCTTTCTTT. Encoded protein: CSAGGGTGRINTEAFF.

This clonotype was counted at least ten times. The J gene is TRBJ2-7, the V gene TRBV11-2, with D unresolved. Per germline, CDR1 SGHAT and CDR2 FQNNGV. The CDR3 length is 12 residues. With 0 bases removed from V and 2 bases from J, the gap between germline ends came to 2 bases. CDR3 amino acids: CASSLEAYEQYF. CDR3 sequence (DNA): TGTGCCAGCAGCTTAGAAGCCTACGAGCAGTACTTC.

The J gene is TRBJ2-3, the V gene TRBV7-6; 8 bases align to TRBD2. V gave up 4 bases and J gave up 3 bases; unmatched junction bases: 9. The CDR3 is 16 amino acids. Germline V gene data show CDR1 as SGHVS and CDR2 as FNYEAQ. The CDR3 protein is CASSSPAGAVTDTQYF. The CDR3 nucleotides read TGTGCCAGCAGCTCTCCAGCGGGAGCAGTAACAGATACGCAGTATTTT.

This clonotype was found once. Since the CDR3 does not end with the conserved phenylalanine or tryptophan, this likely comes from a read error. The limits of the CDR3 on the DNA are not certain, so only TCRdb's listed CDR3 is given. V usage is TRBV11-2 and J usage is TRBJ1-4; TRBD1 reflects the table's D call only, with no check against the DNA. CDR1 and CDR2 (germline): SGHAT, FQNNGV. The CDR3 totals 16 residues, both ends included. CDR3 sequence: CASSLRGNRGAENLCL.

This clonotype has ten or more counts. The CDR3 DNA sequence: TGTGCCAGCTCACCAGATTACTCCCAGGGCAATCAGCCCCAGCATTTT. As protein: CASSPDYSQGNQPQHF. The chain links TRBV18 to TRBJ1-5; D unresolved. The V end lost 2 bases, the J end lost 2 bases, and 13 bases lay between the germline ends. Germline lookup yields CDR1 KGHSH and CDR2 LQKENI. This CDR3 has 16 amino acids.

V and J are TRBV18 and TRBJ2-7; unclear D gene. Germline lookup yields CDR1 KGHSH and CDR2 LQKENI. V lost 3 bases to trimming and J lost 2 bases, with 17 bases between them. The CDR3 extends over 16 amino acids. CDR3 region: CASSPHPQTPAYEQYF. CDR3 nucleotide sequence: TGTGCCAGCTCACCCCACCCGCAGACTCCAGCCTACGAGCAGTACTTC. The full variable domain, completed using reference TRBV18 and TRBJ2-7, is NAGVMQNPRHLVRRRGQEARLRCSPMKGHSHVYWYRQLPEEGLKFMVYLQKENIIDESGMPKERFSAEFPKEGPSILRIQQVVRGDSAAYFCASSPHPQTPAYEQYFGPGTRLTVT.